This entry lists 30 T cell receptor beta chains sequenced from one sample in a study of T cell changes during pregnancy in multiple sclerosis. The repertoire was sequenced with immunoSEQ multiplex PCR; TCRdb's copy has only in-frame clones and lacks some. The sample carries some 51,000 clones, approximately 93% recorded once. The source was CD4+ T cells from peripheral blood mononuclear cells, collected in the first trimester of pregnancy. These receptors came from a female donor with multiple sclerosis, enrolled in a pregnancy study.

DNA of the CDR3: TGCGCCAGCAGCTTGACAGCCAACACTGAAGCTTTCTTT. Residues: CASSLTANTEAFF. The V gene is TRBV5-1, the J gene TRBJ1-1; D not resolved. The germline CDR1 and CDR2 sequences are SGHRS and YFSETQ. Trimming removed 1 base from V and 2 bases from J, with 6 bases in between. The CDR3 has 13 residues.

This chain connects TRBV9 to TRBJ1-5; the match to TRBD1 covers 7 bases. In germline, CDR1 is SGDLS, CDR2 YYNGEE. V lost 0 bases and J lost 7; bases outside the gene matches: 7. The CDR3 spans 15 residues. CDR3 in amino acids: CASSVGEEQGQPQHF. The CDR3 nucleotides are TGTGCCAGCAGCGTAGGCGAGGAACAGGGGCAGCCCCAGCATTTT.

The J gene is TRBJ1-4, the V gene TRBV7-9, with D perhaps TRBD1 (5 bases). CDR3 length: 18 residues. V was shortened by 3 bases and J by 0 bases, with 17 bases between the two germline ends. Germline assignment: CDR1 SEHNR and CDR2 FQNEAQ (reference sequence). CDR3 region: CASSFVRQRTATNEKLFF. The CDR3 nucleotides read TGTGCCAGCAGCTTTGTCCGACAGAGAACCGCAACTAATGAAAAACTGTTTTTT.

CDR3 sequence reads: CASSVEGTGRPSGNTIYF. Written as DNA, the CDR3 is TGTGCCAGCAGCGTAGAGGGGACAGGCCGACCCTCTGGAAACACCATATATTTT. The chain joins TRBV9 to TRBJ1-3, with TRBD1 identical over 8 bases. Germline values: CDR1 SGDLS, CDR2 YYNGEE. This CDR3 has 18 residues. After removal of 0 bases from V and 0 bases from J, the junction contained 8 bases not matched to a gene. Variable domain in full (rest from reference TRBV9 and TRBJ1-3): DSGVTQTPKHLITATGQRVTLRCSPRSGDLSVYWYQQSLDQGLQFLIQYYNGEERAKGNILERFSAQQFPDLHSELNLSSLELGDSALYFCASSVEGTGRPSGNTIYFGEGSWLTVV.

This chain joins TRBV5-1 and TRBJ2-2; maybe TRBD2 (5 bases). The germline V and J ends were trimmed by 7 bases and 5 bases, with 15 bases remaining between them. The CDR3 is 14 residues long. Germline V lookup: CDR1 SGHRS, CDR2 YFSETQ. CDR3 sequence reads: CASSPGVNTGELFF. The CDR3 DNA is TGCGCCAGCTCACCCGGGGTTAATACCGGGGAGCTGTTTTTT. The full variable domain, rest sourced from reference TRBV5-1 and TRBJ2-2, is KAGVTQTPRYLIKTRGQQVTLSCSPISGHRSVSWYQQTPGQGLQFLFEYFSETQRNKGNFPGRFSGRQFSNSRSEMNVSTLELGDSALYLCASSPGVNTGELFFGEGSRLTVL.

This chain connects TRBV15 to TRBJ1-5; 7 bases align to TRBD1. The CDR3 runs 14 residues. Unmatched junction bases numbered 5, after V lost 9 bases and J lost 0 bases. The V gene's germline CDR1 is LNHNV and CDR2 YYDKDF (reference sequence). CDR3 protein: CATGDSHSNQPQHF. The CDR3 DNA sequence: TGTGCCACAGGGGACAGCCATAGCAATCAGCCCCAGCATTTT.

V is TRBV5-4 and J is TRBJ2-2, with D possibly matching TRBD2 (6 bases). This CDR3 has 14 residues. V was cut by 5 bases and J by 4 bases, with 12 bases left in between. In germline, CDR1 is SGHNT, CDR2 YYREEE (reference sequence). The CDR3 bases are TGTGCCAGCAGGGCTAGCGTGGCCACCGGGGAGCTGTTTTTT. This gives the protein CASRASVATGELFF.

The CDR3 protein is CASSRYQQITGELFF. The CDR3, as DNA: TGTGCCAGCAGCCGTTACCAACAGATCACCGGGGAGCTGTTTTTT. This chain uses TRBV5-4 with TRBJ2-2; D remains unclear. This CDR3 contains 15 residues. Trimming shortened V by 4 bases and J by 4 bases, and 14 bases separated the two germline ends. Per the germline V gene, CDR1 is SGHNT and CDR2 is YYREEE (reference sequence). Drawing the rest from reference TRBV5-4 and TRBJ2-2, the complete variable domain is ETGVTQSPTHLIKTRGQQVTLRCSSQSGHNTVSWYQQALGQGPQFIFQYYREEENGRGNFPPRFSGLQFPNYSSELNVNALELDDSALYLCASSRYQQITGELFFGEGSRLTVL.

The genes are TRBV15 and TRBJ1-4; 11 bases line up with TRBD1. This CDR3 region has 19 residues. The germline CDR1 and CDR2 sequences are LNHNV and YYDKDF (reference sequence). V lost 0 bases to trimming and J lost 5 bases; unmatched junction nucleotides: 11. CDR3 nucleotide sequence: TGTGCCACCAGCAGAGAGGGGGCCGGGACAGGGGGGAAAAATGAAAAACTGTTTTTT. Amino acid sequence: CATSREGAGTGGKNEKLFF.

V is TRBV10-3 and J is TRBJ2-5, with D maybe TRBD2 (6 bases). The CDR3 runs 12 residues. V lost 11 bases and J 3 bases, leaving 13 bases between the germline ends. Germline-derived CDR1 and CDR2 are ENHRY and SYGVKD. CDR3 in DNA: TGTGCCGTCCGGGACTTAAAAGAGACCCAGTACTTC. This codes for CAVRDLKETQYF.

The CDR3: CASSTGGGTETQYF. The CDR3 bases are TGTGCCAGTAGTACGGGCGGGGGAACAGAGACCCAGTACTTC. V gene TRBV19 combines with J gene TRBJ2-5; 7 bases agree with TRBD2. V shed 4 bases, J shed 4 bases, and the junction held 6 bases outside the gene matches. Germline CDR1 reads LNHDA; CDR2 reads SQIVND (reference sequence). The CDR3 extends over 14 amino acids.

The chain recombines TRBV6-1 with TRBJ1-2, with D maybe TRBD1 (5 bases). Germline V lookup: CDR1 MNHNS, CDR2 SASEGT. There are 14 residues in the CDR3. Trimming left V 7 bases short and J 3 bases short, with 15 bases between. DNA of the CDR3: TGTGCCAGCAACGGACATTCCCTTTACTATGGCTACACCTTC. It specifies CASNGHSLYYGYTF.

V is TRBV14 and J is TRBJ2-6; no clear D. This CDR3 has 15 residues. The germline V gene has CDR1 SGHDN and CDR2 FVKESK. Trimming left V 4 bases short and J 2 bases short, with 9 bases between. The CDR3 region has the DNA TGTGCCAGCAGCCCCCTCGTCCCTGGGGCCAACGTCCTGACTTTC. Encoded protein: CASSPLVPGANVLTF.

The chain has TRBV6-1 and TRBJ1-2; 8 bases match TRBD1. The CDR3 covers 15 residues. The ends lost 2 bases at V and 4 bases at J; junction bases unmatched: 6. Germline CDR1 and CDR2: MNHNS and SASEGT. CDR3 bases: TGTGCCAGCAGTGAAACAGGGGGTATCGTCTATGGCTACACCTTC. Translated: CASSETGGIVYGYTF.

The chain uses TRBV18 and TRBJ1-4; 7 nucleotides align to TRBD1. Germline V lookup: CDR1 KGHSH, CDR2 LQKENI. The CDR3 contains 15 residues. Germline trimming cut 2 bases from V and 8 bases from J; bases unmatched to any gene: 8. The DNA of the CDR3 is TGTGCCAGCTCACCAGCAACAGGGGCAAGGGAAAAACTGTTTTTT. Its protein is CASSPATGAREKLFF.

V is TRBV6-5 and J is TRBJ1-1; D perhaps matches TRBD1 (5 bases). V shed 0 bases and J shed 4 bases, with 15 bases lying between them. CDR3 length: 16 residues. Germline V gene data show CDR1 as MNHEY and CDR2 as SVGAGI. The CDR3 region has the DNA TGTGCCAGCAGTTACTCGTCGCGCGGGGGATCCACTGAAGCTTTCTTT. Protein: CASSYSSRGGSTEAFF.

The chain couples TRBV2 to TRBJ1-1; tentatively, D is TRBD1 (5 bases). Trimming cost V 5 bases and J 4 bases, with 20 bases left between them. CDR3 length: 16 residues. In germline, CDR1 is SNHLY, CDR2 FYNNEI. The CDR3 DNA reads as TGTGCCAGCAGTCAACGGGGGGGGTGGGGTGGCACTGAAGCTTTCTTT. It yields the protein CASSQRGGWGGTEAFF.

DNA for the CDR3: TGCGCCAGCAGCTTGGTGACAGCCGGTGAAGCTTTCTTT. It codes for CASSLVTAGEAFF. The chain employs TRBV5-1 and TRBJ1-1, with D possibly being TRBD1 (5 bases). V was clipped by 0 bases and J by 7 bases, with 10 bases between them. Germline V gene data show CDR1 as SGHRS and CDR2 as YFSETQ. The CDR3 has 13 amino acids.

The chain employs TRBV5-1 and TRBJ2-1; D remains ambiguous. Between the trimmed V and J ends, which lost 4 bases and 6 bases, there was a span of 14 bases. Germline CDR1 and CDR2: SGHRS and YFSETQ. This CDR3 spans 14 amino acids. The CDR3 sequence: CASSHRLYGNEQFF. CDR3 DNA: TGCGCCAGCAGCCACCGGTTGTACGGCAATGAGCAGTTCTTC.

This chain links TRBV29-1 with TRBJ2-5, with 7 nucleotides matching TRBD1. CDR1 is SQVTM and CDR2 is ANQGSEA in the germline V gene. This CDR3 is built from 13 residues. With 4 bases clipped from V and 5 bases from J, the junction kept 7 bases outside the gene matches. The CDR3 loop reads CSVARGMGETQYF. The CDR3 DNA sequence: TGCAGCGTTGCCAGGGGGATGGGGGAGACCCAGTACTTC.

V and J are TRBV19 and TRBJ1-2, with 7 bases identical to TRBD1. This CDR3 spans 14 amino acids. Germline-derived CDR1 and CDR2 are LNHDA and SQIVND (reference sequence). The V gene end was trimmed by 5 bases and the J gene end by 6 bases; junction bases not matched to a gene: 9. The CDR3 nucleotides are TGTGCCAGTAGTGGTCCAGGGGGGATAAATGGCTACACCTTC. Encoded protein: CASSGPGGINGYTF.

The chain joins TRBV7-9 to TRBJ1-2, with unresolved D. Trimming removed 5 bases from V and 8 bases from J, with 15 bases in between. The CDR3 totals 13 residues. Germline V gives CDR1 SEHNR, CDR2 FQNEAQ (reference sequence). The CDR3 DNA reads as TGTGCCAGCAGCCTCAGTGAAGCGGGGGGCTACACCTTC. Translated, it gives CASSLSEAGGYTF.

The chain links TRBV10-3 to TRBJ2-1, with 8 bases fitting TRBD1. Germline V gene lookup returns CDR1 ENHRY and CDR2 SYGVKD. Germline trimming cut 7 bases from V and 7 bases from J; bases unmatched to any gene: 6. This CDR3 region has 13 residues. The DNA of the CDR3 is TGTGCCATCACCGGGACAGGTTTTAATGAGCAGTTCTTC. Translation: CAITGTGFNEQFF.

This clone was counted only a few times. The genes are TRBV4-2 and TRBJ2-4, with TRBD1 identical over 7 bases. The CDR3 length is 15 residues. Germline V gives CDR1 LGHNA, CDR2 YNFKEQ. V was clipped by 4 bases and J by 6 bases; unmatched bases: 9. The CDR3 coding sequence is TGTGCCAGCAGCCCAGTTAGGGGGCAGGGAAACATTCAGTACTTC. Amino acid sequence: CASSPVRGQGNIQYF.

The chain couples TRBV28 to TRBJ1-5; TRBD1 might be the D (5 bases). Trimming took off 4 bases at V and 2 bases at J, with 15 bases between the two ends. This CDR3 is 16 amino acids long. Germline V gene sequence: CDR1 MDHEN, CDR2 SYDVKM. The CDR3 nucleotides read TGTGCCAGCAGTTCCCATCAGGGCGACGGCAATCAGCCCCAGCATTTT. Translated, it gives CASSSHQGDGNQPQHF. Complete variable domain (other parts from reference TRBV28 and TRBJ1-5): DVKVTQSSRYLVKRTGEKVFLECVQDMDHENMFWYRQDPGLGLRLIYFSYDVKMKEKGDIPEGYSVSREKKERFSLILESASTNQTSMYLCASSSHQGDGNQPQHFGDGTRLSIL.

The V call is TRBV5-1, the J call TRBJ1-1; the D is unclear. Germline lookup yields CDR1 SGHRS and CDR2 YFSETQ. The CDR3 sequence is 12 residues long. The V end was cut by 0 bases, the J end by 4 bases, with 4 bases between. CDR3 protein: CASSLGSTEAFF. CDR3 coding DNA: TGCGCCAGCAGCTTGGGTAGCACTGAAGCTTTCTTT.

This chain joins TRBV7-8 and TRBJ2-7, with D possibly TRBD1 on 6 matching bases. Deletions cut 5 bases from V and 3 bases from J, with 11 bases between. The CDR3 spans 13 residues. Germline V lookup: CDR1 SGHVS, CDR2 FQNEAQ. As DNA, the CDR3 is TGTGCCAGCAGCGATGGGGGCGGCTACGAGCAGTACTTC. This codes for CASSDGGGYEQYF. Using reference TRBV7-8 and TRBJ2-7 for the parts outside the CDR3, the full variable domain is GAGVSQSPRYKVAKRGQDVALRCDPISGHVSLFWYQQALGQGPEFLTYFQNEAQLDKSGLPSDRFFAERPEGSVSTLKIQRTQQEDSAVYLCASSDGGGYEQYFGPGTRLTVT.

The V gene is TRBV7-9, the J gene TRBJ1-2; D might be TRBD1 (5 bases). CDR3 length equals 18 residues. Germline V CDR1 and CDR2: SEHNR, FQNEAQ (reference sequence). V lost 5 bases and J lost 1, with 23 bases in between. CDR3: CASSPLGGVKFVNYGYTF. CDR3 in DNA: TGTGCCAGCAGCCCACTCGGGGGAGTTAAATTCGTTAACTATGGCTACACCTTC.

This chain uses TRBV7-2 with TRBJ2-3; TRBD1 might be the D (7 bases). The CDR3 loop spans 17 amino acids. Trimming left V 0 bases short and J 4 bases short, with 17 bases between. In germline, CDR1 is SGHTA, CDR2 FQGNSA. The CDR3 reads CASSLALVRGDADTQYF. CDR3 bases: TGTGCCAGCAGCTTAGCGCTTGTCAGGGGGGACGCAGATACGCAGTATTTT. The variable domain in full, completed from reference TRBV7-2 and TRBJ2-3, reads GAGVSQSPSNKVTEKGKDVELRCDPISGHTALYWYRQSLGQGLEFLIYFQGNSAPDKSGLPSDRFSAERTGGSVSTLTIQRTQQEDSAVYLCASSLALVRGDADTQYFGPGTRLTVL.

This chain joins TRBV19 and TRBJ1-5, with TRBD1 as a possible D gene (5 bases). Trimming left V 1 base short and J 3 bases short, with 10 bases between. The CDR3 is 15 amino acids. Germline V gives CDR1 LNHDA, CDR2 SQIVND (reference sequence). CDR3 amino acids: CASSIGQLLNQPQHF. Here the CDR3 DNA reads TGTGCCAGTAGTATAGGACAGCTACTCAATCAGCCCCAGCATTTT.